Below, 14 T cell receptor beta chains from the same sample are listed, as sequenced in a study of OX40 agonist ivuxolimab in advanced cancers. Some clones are missing from TCRdb's copy, which holds only in-frame ones; the method was immunoSEQ multiplex PCR. The sample records roughly 70,000 clones, approximately 83% being singletons. The specimen comprised CD4+ or CD8+ T cells sorted from blood, sampled in a trial of the OX40 agonist ivuxolimab. The receptors were gathered from an adult with an advanced solid tumor such as melanoma, head and neck, liver or kidney cancer.

V gene TRBV19 combines with J gene TRBJ2-1, with 10 bases aligning to TRBD2. Germline V lookup: CDR1 LNHDA, CDR2 SQIVND (reference sequence). This CDR3 is 17 amino acids long. Trimming at V came to 0 bases and at J to 3 bases, leaving 5 bases not matched to a gene. As DNA, the CDR3 is TGTGCCAGTAGTATAGAGCTTGTAGCGGGGGGCTACAATGAGCAGTTCTTC. This encodes CASSIELVAGGYNEQFF. The variable domain in full, completed from reference TRBV19 and TRBJ2-1, reads DGGITQSPKYLFRKEGQNVTLSCEQNLNHDAMYWYRQDPGQGLRLIYYSQIVNDFQKGDIAEGYSVSREKKESFPLTVTSAQKNPTAFYLCASSIELVAGGYNEQFFGPGTRLTVL.

The J gene is TRBJ2-7, the V gene TRBV2, with TRBD1 identical over 12 bases. J was trimmed by 3 bases and V by 8 bases; bases with no gene match: 5. CDR3 size: 14 residues. Germline lookup yields CDR1 SNHLY and CDR2 FYNNEI. CDR3 bases: TGTGCCAGCGGAGGGACAGGGGGCGGCTACGAGCAGTACTTC. Translation: CASGGTGGGYEQYF.

This rearrangement joins TRBV6-5 to TRBJ2-2; possible D gene TRBD1, 6 bases. V lost 8 bases and J 4 bases, leaving 11 bases between the germline ends. CDR3 length equals 13 residues. Germline CDR1 and CDR2: MNHEY and SVGAGI. CDR3 region: CASEGVGTGELFF. For the CDR3, the DNA is TGTGCCAGCGAGGGGGTGGGCACCGGGGAGCTGTTTTTT.

V gene TRBV6-5 combines with J gene TRBJ1-1; D ambiguous. Trimming took 5 bases from V and 7 from J, leaving 14 bases between them. Germline lookup yields CDR1 MNHEY and CDR2 SVGAGI. This CDR3 contains 13 residues. The CDR3 spells CASSEYENGEAFF. CDR3 in DNA: TGTGCCAGCAGTGAATACGAGAACGGTGAAGCTTTCTTT.

This clone has just a few counts. The chain uses TRBV5-6 and TRBJ1-2; D remains ambiguous. The CDR3 runs to 14 residues. V dropped 4 bases and J dropped 5 bases, with 15 bases sitting between them. Germline CDR1 and CDR2: SGHDT and YYEEEE. Here the CDR3 DNA reads TGTGCCAGCAGCCCCGGCACGGTTACGTATGGCTACACCTTC. It specifies CASSPGTVTYGYTF.

The chain is built from TRBV5-4 and TRBJ2-2, with 7 bases matching TRBD2. Looked up from germline, CDR1 is SGHNT and CDR2 is YYREEE (reference sequence). The trim removed 5 bases at V and 0 bases at J, leaving 4 bases unmatched. The CDR3 runs to 15 residues. CDR3 sequence: CASRTGTTNTGELFF. DNA for the CDR3: TGTGCCAGCAGAACCGGGACTACGAACACCGGGGAGCTGTTTTTT.

The chain has TRBV28 and TRBJ2-5, with 9 bases lining up with TRBD1. CDR1 MDHEN and CDR2 SYDVKM come from the germline V gene. The CDR3 runs 15 residues. V was pared by 6 bases and J by 11 bases, with 16 bases of the junction left unmatched. In nucleotides, the CDR3 is TGTGCCAGCAGCTCCGGGACAGGGAGTTCTGGGGAGCAGTACTTC. This encodes CASSSGTGSSGEQYF.

The chain couples TRBV5-1 to TRBJ1-2; D might be TRBD1 (5 bases). Germline V lookup: CDR1 SGHRS, CDR2 YFSETQ. V dropped 3 bases and J dropped 2 bases, with 14 bases sitting between them. The length of the CDR3 is 15 residues. The CDR3 is CASSSRQTSNYGYTF. DNA for the CDR3: TGCGCCAGCAGCTCGAGACAGACTTCGAACTATGGCTACACCTTC.

The genes are TRBV6-6 and TRBJ1-2; 7 bases are a match to TRBD1. CDR3 length: 13 amino acids. Looked up from germline, CDR1 is MNHNY and CDR2 is SVGAGI (reference sequence). Trimming removed 5 bases from V and 1 base from J; junction bases left unmatched: 1. This CDR3 is CASSRDSNYGYTF. The CDR3 DNA reads TGTGCCAGCAGTCGGGACAGTAACTATGGCTACACCTTC.

The CDR3 sequence: CASSPEYGEQFF. CDR3 nucleotide sequence: TGTGCCAGCAGCCCGGAATACGGGGAGCAGTTCTTC. The chain combines TRBV6-5 with TRBJ2-1; D gene uncertain. Trimming took off 6 bases at V and 10 bases at J, with 13 bases between the two ends. Germline loops: CDR1 MNHEY, CDR2 SVGAGI. The CDR3 covers 12 residues.

This clone turned up a few times. The chain is built from TRBV11-3 and TRBJ1-6; 8 nucleotides align to TRBD1. V gave up 4 bases and J gave up 9 bases; unmatched junction bases: 2. Germline V lookup: CDR1 SGHNT, CDR2 YENEEA. The CDR3 contains 13 residues. The CDR3 protein is CASSSGQGSPLHF. CDR3 in DNA: TGTGCCAGCAGCTCCGGACAGGGTTCACCCCTCCACTTT. The full variable domain, rest sourced from reference TRBV11-3 and TRBJ1-6, is EAGVVQSPRYKIIEKKQPVAFWCNPISGHNTLYWYLQNLGQGPELLIRYENEEAVDDSQLPKDRFSAERLKGVDSTLKIQPAELGDSAVYLCASSSGQGSPLHFGNGTRLTVT.

This clone was seen only once. The chain recombines TRBV5-1 with TRBJ2-5, with unresolved D. The germline CDR1 and CDR2 sequences are SGHRS and YFSETQ. V was trimmed by 0 bases and J by 1 base, leaving 19 bases between them. The CDR3 sequence is 18 residues long. The CDR3 protein is CASSLDPLGRLAQETQYF. Here the CDR3 DNA reads TGCGCCAGCAGCTTGGATCCCTTAGGACGGCTCGCCCAAGAGACCCAGTACTTC.

The chain recombines TRBV5-5 with TRBJ1-4; D remains ambiguous. The length of the CDR3 is 15 residues. Germline lookup yields CDR1 SGHKS and CDR2 YYEKEE (reference sequence). The germline V and J ends were trimmed by 2 bases and 0 bases, with 8 bases remaining between them. The chain's CDR3 is CASSLWVATNEKLFF. The CDR3 region has the DNA TGTGCCAGCAGCTTATGGGTTGCAACTAATGAAAAACTGTTTTTT.

The rearrangement uses TRBV30 and TRBJ1-1, with D possibly matching TRBD1 (5 bases). Germline V lookup: CDR1 GTSNPN, CDR2 SVGIG (reference sequence). The CDR3 is made up of 11 amino acids. V was trimmed by 1 base and J by 11 bases, leaving 11 bases between them. CDR3 bases: TGTGCCTGGAGTGATGGGTCAGGGGCTTTCTTT. Protein product: CAWSDGSGAFF.